The following is a T cell receptor beta chain sequence with its context. This clonotype was picked up many times. Its cognate antigen has yet to be identified. Within one base of it there is no much larger clone, and no base qualities were kept. These data originate in a study of response to subunit inactivated influenza vaccine (dated by TCRdb to the late 2010s). For the wider study: To follow how T cells responded to a trivalent subunit inactivated influenza vaccine, the researchers relied on deep quantitative profiling of the T cell receptor repertoire.

The study at large found these results: The authors suggested that each seasonal influenza vaccination may recruit only a limited number of new T cells.

In the germline V gene, CDR1 corresponds to LGHNA and CDR2 to YNFKEQ. V drops 2 bases and J drops 2 bases, leaving 16 bases in between. From the cysteine up to the phenylalanine, the CDR3 has a length of 18 residues. This entry keeps only the CDR3 DNA: 54 bases, framed from base 1. Library generation was performed with RT-PCR. This sample was sequenced with an Illumina HiSeq 2500. The raw public reads went through TCRdb reprocessing: fastp at Q25, MiXCR clone calling, in-frame beta chains kept. Rows matching on CDR3 protein sequence are summarized as one entry with the most common DNA and genes. Counted in this sample were about 780,000 distinct CDR3 sequences; under 20% of them appeared once. Of the sample, roughly a tenth falls within the top ten clones.

Sequencing used PBMCs from blood, obtained 5 days after vaccination. The sequence derives from a man aged 50 to 60 who received an inactivated influenza vaccine. Donor details come from another sample of the same person, matched by shared clones. The V and J genes are TRBV4-2 and TRBJ2-6; the best D guess is TRBD2, with 6 bases matching. The DNA sequence is given as TGTGCCAGCAGCCAAAGGGAACTAGCAGACGCTGGGGCCAACGTCCTGACTTTC. Its protein reads: CASSQRELADAGANVLTF.